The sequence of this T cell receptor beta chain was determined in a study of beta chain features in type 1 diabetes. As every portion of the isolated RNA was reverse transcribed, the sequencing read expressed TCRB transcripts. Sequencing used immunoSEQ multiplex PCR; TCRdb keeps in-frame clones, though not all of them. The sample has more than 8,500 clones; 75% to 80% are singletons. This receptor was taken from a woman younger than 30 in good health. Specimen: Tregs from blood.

The chain's CDR3 is CASSLGQASYGYTF. CDR3 coding DNA: TGTGCCAGCAGCCTGGGACAGGCAAGCTATGGCTACACCTTC. This chain uses TRBV11-2 with TRBJ1-2; 8 bases fit TRBD1. V trimming: 5 bases; J trimming: 4 bases; junction bases outside the gene matches: 6. This CDR3 has 14 residues. In germline, CDR1 is SGHAT, CDR2 FQNNGV.